Below, 10 T cell receptor beta chains from the same sample are listed, as sequenced in a study of blood T cell repertoires in COVID-19. Method: immunoSEQ multiplex PCR; TCRdb's copy keeps in-frame clones and lacks some. The sample lists 200,000 to 300,000 clones; about 87% were seen once. Material for sequencing was peripheral blood. The receptors derive from a woman aged 55-69 years with COVID-19, enrolled during active disease.

The chain combines TRBV5-4 with TRBJ2-7; D remains unclear. V was cut by 0 bases and J by 7 bases, with 8 bases left in between. CDR3 length: 12 residues. Per germline, CDR1 SGHNT and CDR2 YYREEE (reference sequence). This CDR3 is CASSLAPAEQYF. CDR3 sequence (DNA): TGTGCCAGCAGCTTGGCTCCTGCGGAGCAGTACTTC.

The V and J genes are TRBV5-1 and TRBJ1-2, with 10 bases lining up with TRBD1. Trimming removed 4 bases from V and 2 bases from J; junction bases left unmatched: 2. Germline lookup yields CDR1 SGHRS and CDR2 YFSETQ. This CDR3 comprises 14 residues. The CDR3 here is CASSTTGGNYGYTF. The CDR3 DNA reads as TGCGCCAGCAGCACGACAGGGGGCAACTATGGCTACACCTTC.

This clone appeared a few times. J is TRBJ2-1 and V is TRBV29-1; D may be TRBD2 (6 bases). This CDR3 is 14 amino acids long. Per germline, CDR1 SQVTM and CDR2 ANQGSEA. The ends were cut back, 7 bases at V and 7 bases at J, with 20 bases in the middle. The CDR3 sequence: CSAGGDLSRNEQFF. The DNA of the CDR3 is TGCAGCGCCGGAGGGGATCTTTCGAGGAATGAGCAGTTCTTC.

This chain uses TRBV9 with TRBJ2-7, with a weak D call TRBD1 (5 bases). Trimming removed 3 bases at V and 3 bases at J, with 16 bases between. Germline values: CDR1 SGDLS, CDR2 YYNGEE. The CDR3 totals 15 residues. The CDR3 reads CASSADPGQNYEQYF. In DNA, the CDR3 is TGTGCCAGCAGCGCCGACCCAGGGCAGAACTACGAGCAGTACTTC.

The genes are TRBV7-9 and TRBJ2-1; 8 nucleotides line up with TRBD2. This CDR3 contains 15 residues. Germline V gene lookup returns CDR1 SEHNR and CDR2 FQNEAQ (reference sequence). Trimming cost V 2 bases and J 7 bases; bases outside gene matches: 7. For the CDR3, the DNA is TGTGCCAGCAGCTTACATAGCGGGACCACGAATGAGCAGTTCTTC. Translating gives CASSLHSGTTNEQFF.

The chain is built from TRBV27 and TRBJ2-3, with 7 positions matching TRBD1. Losses at the gene ends were 0 bases for V and 5 bases for J; bases not matched to a gene: 5. The CDR3 is 15 residues long. Germline values: CDR1 MNHEY, CDR2 SMNVEV (reference sequence). CDR3 sequence reads: CASSLSGRGQDTQYF. The CDR3 region has the DNA TGTGCCAGCAGTTTATCCGGAAGGGGGCAAGATACGCAGTATTTT.

The chain carries TRBV7-3 and TRBJ2-1; D not resolved. This CDR3 has 12 residues. CDR1 SGHTA and CDR2 FQGTGA come from the germline V gene. The V end lost 4 bases, the J end lost 9 bases, and 10 bases lay between the germline ends. The CDR3 here is CASSSAFGEQFF. The CDR3 nucleotides are TGTGCCAGCAGCTCCGCATTCGGTGAGCAGTTCTTC.

The rearrangement joins TRBV7-2 to TRBJ2-5; the match to TRBD1 covers 9 bases. V lost 1 base to trimming and J lost 6 bases; unmatched junction nucleotides: 3. CDR1 and CDR2 from the germline V gene are SGHTA and FQGNSA. The CDR3 contains 14 residues. The CDR3 loop reads CASSLGGQGKTQYF. The DNA for the CDR3 is TGTGCCAGCAGCTTAGGCGGACAGGGGAAGACCCAGTACTTC.

V gene TRBV5-1 combines with J gene TRBJ1-2, with TRBD1 matching over 11 bases. CDR3 length: 14 residues. Trimming removed 4 bases from V and 6 bases from J; junction bases left unmatched: 5. The germline V gene has CDR1 SGHRS and CDR2 YFSETQ. CDR3 in amino acids: CASSTDRGRDGYTF. In DNA form, the CDR3 reads TGCGCCAGCAGCACGGACAGGGGGCGAGATGGCTACACCTTC.

This clone was detected once. The rearrangement links TRBV5-4 to TRBJ2-3; the D gene is possibly TRBD2 (6 bases). This CDR3 is 15 amino acids long. CDR1 and CDR2 from the germline V gene are SGHNT and YYREEE (reference sequence). V was trimmed by 4 bases and J by 2 bases, leaving 14 bases between them. The CDR3 region is CASSKPGLNTDTQYF. Here the CDR3 DNA reads TGTGCCAGCAGCAAACCGGGACTTAACACAGATACGCAGTATTTT.